This T cell receptor beta chain was sequenced during a study of T cell repertoires in cytomegalovirus infection. TCRdb re-called the reads through MiXCR, storing one row per CDR3 protein. The sample lists roughly 800,000 distinct CDR3 sequences, approximately 32% occurring once. There are many counts of this clonotype. The antigen is unknown. Study findings and constraints: Cumulative public TCR beta family frequency identified carriers of CMV plus the relevant HLA.

This receptor was obtained from a human donor in good health (CMV status not recorded). Some clones in this sample may be carry-over from other donors' samples. The sequencing here drew on cultured CD8+ T cells from PBMCs, taken from culture after CMV antigen stimulation.

DNA for the CDR3: TGTGCCAGCAGCTTAGCTCAGGAGGGAAACTCCTACGAGCAGTACTTC. Translating it yields CASSLAQEGNSYEQYF. The gene calls are TRBV7-8 and TRBJ2-7, with a weak D call TRBD2 (6 bases). The V end was cut by 0 bases, the J end by 0 bases, with 12 bases between. Germline V gives CDR1 SGHVS, CDR2 FQNEAQ. The CDR3 extends over 16 amino acids.